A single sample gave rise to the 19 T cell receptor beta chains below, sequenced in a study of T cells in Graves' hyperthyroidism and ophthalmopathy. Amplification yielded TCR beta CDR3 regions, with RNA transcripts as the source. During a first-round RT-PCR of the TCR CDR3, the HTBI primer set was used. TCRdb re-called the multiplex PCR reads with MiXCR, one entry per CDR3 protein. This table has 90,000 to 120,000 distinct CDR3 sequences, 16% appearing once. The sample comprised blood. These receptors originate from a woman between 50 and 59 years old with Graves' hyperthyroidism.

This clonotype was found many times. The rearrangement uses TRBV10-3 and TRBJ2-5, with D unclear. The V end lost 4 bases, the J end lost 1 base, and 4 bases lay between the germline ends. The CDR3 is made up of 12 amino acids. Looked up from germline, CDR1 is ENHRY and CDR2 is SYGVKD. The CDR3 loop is CAISGGQETQYF. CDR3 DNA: TGTGCCATCAGTGGTGGCCAAGAGACCCAGTACTTC.

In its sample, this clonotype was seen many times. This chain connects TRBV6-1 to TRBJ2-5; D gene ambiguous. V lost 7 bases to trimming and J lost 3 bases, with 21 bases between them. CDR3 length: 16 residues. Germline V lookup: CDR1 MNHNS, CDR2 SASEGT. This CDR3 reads CASTFITLRSKETQYF. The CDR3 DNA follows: TGTGCCAGCACCTTCATTACTTTGCGGAGCAAAGAGACCCAGTACTTC.

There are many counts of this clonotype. The CDR3 reads CASSLRSFGSGLAGNTGELFF. The CDR3 bases are TGTGCCAGCAGTCTAAGAAGTTTTGGTTCAGGACTAGCGGGAAACACCGGGGAGCTGTTTTTT. This chain joins TRBV11-2 and TRBJ2-2; 12 bases match TRBD2. This CDR3 has 21 amino acids. J was trimmed by 2 bases and V by 6 bases; bases with no gene match: 19. The germline CDR1 and CDR2 sequences are SGHAT and FQNNGV.

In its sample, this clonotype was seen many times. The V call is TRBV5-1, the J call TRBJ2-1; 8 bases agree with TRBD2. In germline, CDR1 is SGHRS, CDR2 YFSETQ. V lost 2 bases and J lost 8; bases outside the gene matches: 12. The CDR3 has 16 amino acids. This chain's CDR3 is CASSLGAGAAGDEQFF. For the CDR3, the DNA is TGCGCCAGCAGCTTAGGAGCGGGAGCAGCTGGCGATGAGCAGTTCTTC.

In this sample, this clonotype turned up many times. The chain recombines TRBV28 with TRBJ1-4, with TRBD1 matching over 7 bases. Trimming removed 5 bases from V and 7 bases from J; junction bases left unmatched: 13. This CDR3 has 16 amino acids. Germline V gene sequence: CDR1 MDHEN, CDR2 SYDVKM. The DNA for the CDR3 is TGTGCCAGCAGTATTCTATGGACAGGCGGTCGTGAAAAACTGTTTTTT. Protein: CASSILWTGGREKLFF.

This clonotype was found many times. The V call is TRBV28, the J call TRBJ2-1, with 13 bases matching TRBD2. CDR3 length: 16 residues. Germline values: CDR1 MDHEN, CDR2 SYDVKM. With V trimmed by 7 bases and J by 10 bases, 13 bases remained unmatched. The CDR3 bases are TGTGCCAGCATCCTTAGCGGACTAGCGGGAGTTGGCGAGCAGTTCTTC. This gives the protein CASILSGLAGVGEQFF.

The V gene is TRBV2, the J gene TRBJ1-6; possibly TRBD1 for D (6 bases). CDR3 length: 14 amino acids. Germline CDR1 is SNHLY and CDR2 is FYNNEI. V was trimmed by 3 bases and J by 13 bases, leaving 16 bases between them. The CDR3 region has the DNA TGTGCCAGCAGTGATTCGATGGGGGGGGCTCCCCTCCACTTT. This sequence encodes CASSDSMGGAPLHF.

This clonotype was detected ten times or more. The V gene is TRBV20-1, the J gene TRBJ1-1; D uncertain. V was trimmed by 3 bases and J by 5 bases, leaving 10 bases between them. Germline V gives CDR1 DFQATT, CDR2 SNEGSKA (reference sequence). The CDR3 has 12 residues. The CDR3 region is CSASRGDTEAFF. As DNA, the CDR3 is TGCAGTGCTAGCCGCGGGGATACTGAAGCTTTCTTT.

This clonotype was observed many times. This CDR3 is CASSGEGTSGFNEQFF. CDR3 nucleotide sequence: TGTGCCAGTAGTGGGGAGGGGACTAGCGGGTTCAATGAGCAGTTCTTC. The rearrangement joins TRBV19 to TRBJ2-1; 12 bases align to TRBD2. Germline CDR1 and CDR2: LNHDA and SQIVND (reference sequence). Losses at the gene ends were 5 bases for V and 6 bases for J; bases not matched to a gene: 8. The length of the CDR3 is 16 residues.

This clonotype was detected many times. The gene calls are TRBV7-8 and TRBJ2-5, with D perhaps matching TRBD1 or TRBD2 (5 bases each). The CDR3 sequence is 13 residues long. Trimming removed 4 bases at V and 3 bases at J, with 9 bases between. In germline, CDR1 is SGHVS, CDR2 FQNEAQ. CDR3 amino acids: CASSWGSEETQYF. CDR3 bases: TGTGCCAGCAGCTGGGGGAGTGAAGAGACCCAGTACTTC.

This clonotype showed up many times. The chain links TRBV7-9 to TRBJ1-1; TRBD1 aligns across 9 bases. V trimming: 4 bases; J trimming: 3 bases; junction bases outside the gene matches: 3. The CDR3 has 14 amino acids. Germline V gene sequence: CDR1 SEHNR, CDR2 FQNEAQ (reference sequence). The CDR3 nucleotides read TGTGCCAGCAGCTGGGGACAGGGTGACACTGAAGCTTTCTTT. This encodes CASSWGQGDTEAFF.

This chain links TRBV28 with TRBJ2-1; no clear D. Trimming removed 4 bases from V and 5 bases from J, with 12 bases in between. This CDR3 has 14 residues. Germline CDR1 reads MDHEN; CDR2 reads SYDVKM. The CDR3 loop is CASSSGRQHNEQFF. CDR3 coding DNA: TGTGCCAGCAGTTCCGGCCGGCAGCACAATGAGCAGTTCTTC.

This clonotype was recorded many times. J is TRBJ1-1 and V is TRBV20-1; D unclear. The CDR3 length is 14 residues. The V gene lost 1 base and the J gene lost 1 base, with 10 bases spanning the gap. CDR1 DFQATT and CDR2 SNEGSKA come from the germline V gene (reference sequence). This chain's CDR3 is CSARARGENTEAFF. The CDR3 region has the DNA TGCAGTGCTAGAGCCCGCGGCGAGAACACTGAAGCTTTCTTT.

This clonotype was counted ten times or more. CDR3 in DNA: TGTGCCAGCACCCCGGACAGGGGGGAGCTGTTTTTT. Translated, it gives CASTPDRGELFF. The rearrangement joins TRBV6-1 to TRBJ2-2, with 7 nucleotides matching TRBD1. Trimming at V came to 7 bases and at J to 8 bases, leaving 4 bases not matched to a gene. This CDR3 contains 12 residues. Per germline, CDR1 MNHNS and CDR2 SASEGT.

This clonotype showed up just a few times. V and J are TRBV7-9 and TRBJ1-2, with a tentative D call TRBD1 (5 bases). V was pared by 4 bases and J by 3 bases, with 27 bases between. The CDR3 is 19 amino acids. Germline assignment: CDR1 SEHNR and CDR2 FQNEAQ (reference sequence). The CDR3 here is CASSSRVRDGSPEDYGYTF. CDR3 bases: TGTGCCAGCAGCTCCAGGGTTCGGGACGGCTCCCCCGAGGACTATGGCTACACCTTC.

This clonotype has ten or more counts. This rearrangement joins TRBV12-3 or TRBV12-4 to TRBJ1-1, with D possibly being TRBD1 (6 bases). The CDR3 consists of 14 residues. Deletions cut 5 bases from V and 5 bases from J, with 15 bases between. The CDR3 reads CASSLGQFGTEAFF. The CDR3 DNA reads TGTGCCAGCAGTCTAGGACAGTTTGGGACTGAAGCTTTCTTT.

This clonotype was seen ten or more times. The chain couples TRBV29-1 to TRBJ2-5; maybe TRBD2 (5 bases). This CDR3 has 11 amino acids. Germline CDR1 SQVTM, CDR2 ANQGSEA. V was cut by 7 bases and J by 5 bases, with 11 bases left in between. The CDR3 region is CSGTRGETQYF. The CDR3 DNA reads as TGCAGCGGTACTAGAGGGGAGACCCAGTACTTC.

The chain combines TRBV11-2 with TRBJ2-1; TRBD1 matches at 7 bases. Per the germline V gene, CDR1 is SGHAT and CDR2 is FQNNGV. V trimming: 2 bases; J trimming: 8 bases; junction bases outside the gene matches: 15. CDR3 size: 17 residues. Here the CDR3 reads CASSLTQGVLKSYEQFF. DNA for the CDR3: TGTGCCAGCAGCTTAACCCAGGGGGTCCTAAAGTCTTATGAGCAGTTCTTC.

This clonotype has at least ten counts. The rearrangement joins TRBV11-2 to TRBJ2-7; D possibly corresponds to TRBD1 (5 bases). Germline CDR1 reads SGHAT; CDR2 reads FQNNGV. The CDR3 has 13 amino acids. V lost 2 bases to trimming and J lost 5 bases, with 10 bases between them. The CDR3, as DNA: TGTGCCAGCAGCTTAACCACAGGCAACGAGCAGTACTTC. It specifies CASSLTTGNEQYF.